This T cell receptor (beta chain) was sequenced during a study of CD8 T cells in ankylosing spondylitis (dated by TCRdb to the late 2010s). With regard to the full study: To find TCR variants linked to disease, the study profiled T cell receptor beta repertoires in ankylosing spondylitis patients and healthy donors. The full study cohort was made up of approximately 24 ankylosing spondylitis patients and 108 healthy donors. Samples of peripheral blood were taken, and for ankylosing spondylitis patients, synovial fluid was collected as well. Overall study outcomes, separate from this receptor: In peripheral blood, the disease-linked clones were found at relatively low frequencies and had a CD8+ phenotype. Some motif variants were previously reported in synovial fluid and blood of reactive arthritis patients, suggesting common disease-initiation mechanisms. Blood from ankylosing spondylitis patients appeared to be characterized by a TCR beta motif composed of about eight highly homologous amino acid variants. The disease-linked clones were reported to be significantly enriched in matched synovial fluid samples from ankylosing spondylitis patients.

As for this clonotype: Its binding antigen is unknown. No base-level quality is on record; no much larger clone is a single base apart.

Measured from the cysteine to the phenylalanine, the CDR3 is 15 residues long. Only the CDR3 portion is preserved as DNA: 45 bases, with reading frame beginning at the first base. The germline V gene encodes CDR1 ENHRY and CDR2 SYGVKD. Trimming leaves V shorter by 6 bases and J shorter by 0 bases, with the junction holding 6 bases beyond the gene matches. Instrument used: Illumina HiSeq 2500. Quantitative 5'-RACE with molecular barcodes was used to prepare TCR beta libraries. On the authors' methods: A new computational method, built on a probabilistic model of VDJ rearrangement, was used to identify disease-linked TCR variants. TCRdb itself trimmed the public reads at Q25 with fastp, ran MiXCR and retained productive beta chains. Rows merge per CDR3 protein into single entries with the most common DNA and genes. These V and J calls rely on TCRdb rather than the paper's analysis. The sample contains some 240,000 distinct CDR3 sequences, under 30% of them found a single time. The top ten constitute 0.5% to 0.75% of the sample.

The source material was blood, either unsorted or a sorted T cell fraction (not recorded which). The chain employs TRBV10-3 and TRBJ2-5; a stretch of 8 junction bases matches TRBD2. The receptor was derived from a male donor with ankylosing spondylitis or in good health (not recorded which). This receptor carries the CDR3 CAISDSGEDQETQYF. The DNA reads TGTGCCATCAGCGATAGCGGGGAGGACCAAGAGACCCAGTACTTC.